One and the same sample provided the 4 T cell receptor beta chains below, sequenced in a study of shared clonotypes between healthy human individuals. Clones were read by immunoSEQ multiplex PCR, and TCRdb kept only the in-frame ones, dropping some. Among 1.6 million or so clones listed, about 98.5% were seen once. The material sequenced was naive CD4+ T cells sorted from blood. Stated subset: CD45RA+ positively selected. Every receptor here comes from a young man in good health.

The chain employs TRBV6-5 and TRBJ2-5; D not resolved. The CDR3 runs to 14 residues. Germline V CDR1 and CDR2: MNHEY, SVGAGI. V dropped 6 bases and J dropped 1 base, with 12 bases sitting between them. The CDR3 DNA is TGTGCCAGCAGCAAACATGCGATCCAAGAGACCCAGTACTTC. Translated: CASSKHAIQETQYF.

In DNA, the CDR3 is TGTGCCAGCTCCCCCGCCTATCATCGGGCGGGGCAAGAGACCCAGTACTTC. Protein product: CASSPAYHRAGQETQYF. The genes are TRBV18 and TRBJ2-5, with D maybe TRBD2 (6 bases). The CDR3 is 17 residues long. Germline V gene data show CDR1 as KGHSH and CDR2 as LQKENI. Between the trimmed V and J ends, which lost 6 bases and 2 bases, there was a span of 22 bases.

The chain employs TRBV18 and TRBJ2-1, with D possibly TRBD1 on 6 matching bases. Deletions cut 4 bases from V and 10 bases from J, with 14 bases between. Germline V gene sequence: CDR1 KGHSH, CDR2 LQKENI. CDR3 length equals 13 residues. The CDR3 region is CASSQGSGAEQFF. The CDR3 bases are TGTGCCAGCTCACAGGGCTCAGGGGCAGAGCAGTTCTTC.

The chain combines TRBV7-8 with TRBJ2-3; D unresolved. Deletions cut 5 bases from V and 0 bases from J, with 24 bases between. This CDR3 spans 19 amino acids. The V gene's germline CDR1 is SGHVS and CDR2 FQNEAQ. The CDR3 is CASSLRVVDRSPSTDTQYF. The CDR3, as DNA: TGTGCCAGCAGCCTTAGGGTGGTAGATAGATCGCCTAGCACAGATACGCAGTATTTT.